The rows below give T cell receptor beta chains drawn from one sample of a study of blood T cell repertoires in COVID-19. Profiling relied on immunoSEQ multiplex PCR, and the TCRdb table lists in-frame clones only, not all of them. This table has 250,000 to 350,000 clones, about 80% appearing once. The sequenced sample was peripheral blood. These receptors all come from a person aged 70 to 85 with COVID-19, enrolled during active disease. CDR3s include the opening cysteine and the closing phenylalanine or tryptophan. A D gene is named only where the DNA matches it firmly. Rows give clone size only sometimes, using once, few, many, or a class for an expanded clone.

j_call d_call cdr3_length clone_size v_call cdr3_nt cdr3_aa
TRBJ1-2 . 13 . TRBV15 TGTGCCACCAGCAGAGGACAAAGCTATGGCTACACCTTC CATSRGQSYGYTF
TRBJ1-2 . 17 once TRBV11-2 TGTGCCAGCAGCCTCCCCGCCGGCGGCAACCCCCTTTATGGCTACACCTTC CASSLPAGGNPLYGYTF
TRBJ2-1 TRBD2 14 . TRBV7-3 TGTGCCAGCAGCCCTAGCGGGAGAAAGTTTGAGCAGTTCTTC CASSPSGRKFEQFF
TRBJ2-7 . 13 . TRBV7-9 TGTGCCAGCACCAAGTGGCAGTCAGGGGAGCAGTACTTC CASTKWQSGEQYF
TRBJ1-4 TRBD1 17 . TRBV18 TGTGCCAGCTCACCCGACCGAATAAAGACAGGGGGGGAAAAACTGTTTTTT CASSPDRIKTGGEKLFF
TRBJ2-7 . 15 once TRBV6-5 TGTGCCAGCACAGTAAGACACCAGGGGAACTACGAGCAGTACTTC CASTVRHQGNYEQYF
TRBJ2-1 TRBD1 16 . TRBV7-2 TGTGCCAGCAGCTTAGAAGGGACAGGGAAATACAATGAGCAGTTCTTC CASSLEGTGKYNEQFF
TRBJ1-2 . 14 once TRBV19 TGTGCCAGTAGTAGAGACAGGAGGGAAGGCGGCTACACCTTC CASSRDRREGGYTF
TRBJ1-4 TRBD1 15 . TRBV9 TGTGCCAGCAGCGGAAGGACAGGGTCGAATGAAAAACTGTTTTTT CASSGRTGSNEKLFF
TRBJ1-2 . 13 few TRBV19 TGTGCCAGTAGTACCCAATACAGGGTTGGCTACACCTTC CASSTQYRVGYTF
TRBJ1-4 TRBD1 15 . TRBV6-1 TGTGCCAGCAGTGACATACAGGGACAGGGGGAAAAACTGTTTTTT CASSDIQGQGEKLFF
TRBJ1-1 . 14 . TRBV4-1 TGCGCCAGCAGCCAAGAAGGCAGGGGCACTGAAGCTTTCTTT CASSQEGRGTEAFF
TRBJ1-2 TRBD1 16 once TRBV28 TGTGCCAGCACGCCCCTCACAGGGGGCAGTTTCTATGGCTACACCTTC CASTPLTGGSFYGYTF
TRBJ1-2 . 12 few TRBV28 TGTGCCAGCAGTGCAGGGACGGCGGGGAGGACCTTC CASSAGTAGRTF
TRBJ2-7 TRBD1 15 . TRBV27 TGTGCCAGCAGTAAGAGAGGACAGGAAGCCTACGAGCAGTACTTC CASSKRGQEAYEQYF
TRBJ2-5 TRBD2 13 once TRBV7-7 TGTGCCAGCAGCCCCGGGGAGGGGGAGACCCAGTACTTC CASSPGEGETQYF
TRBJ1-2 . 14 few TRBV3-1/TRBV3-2 TGTGCCAGCAGCCAAGCCGAAAGAGCCGATGGCTACACCTTC CASSQAERADGYTF
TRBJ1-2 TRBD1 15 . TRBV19 TGTGCCAGTAGTTCTACCGGGACAGGGCACTATGGCTACACCTTC CASSSTGTGHYGYTF